Listed below are T cell receptor beta chains from one sample, sequenced in a study of cytomegalovirus exposure and HLA in healthy donors. TCRdb keeps only in-frame clones here, not all; method: immunoSEQ multiplex PCR. The table has roughly 34,000 clones, 75% to 85% seen once. The specimen was PBMCs. All receptors come from a male donor in good health and CMV-seronegative. Both conserved end residues are part of each CDR3. A D gene is named only where the DNA matches it firmly.

d_gene: TRBD1; len: 16; v_gene: TRBV4-1; j_gene: TRBJ2-7; CDR3aa: CASSPGRDRGNYEQYF
d_gene: .; len: 11; v_gene: TRBV2; j_gene: TRBJ1-2; CDR3aa: CASRQTYGYTF
d_gene: TRBD2; len: 13; v_gene: TRBV6-5; j_gene: TRBJ2-7; CDR3aa: CASGLAGAYEQYF
d_gene: .; len: 15; v_gene: TRBV7-9; j_gene: TRBJ1-1; CDR3aa: CASSFTPGMNTEAFF
d_gene: .; len: 15; v_gene: TRBV5-1; j_gene: TRBJ2-7; CDR3aa: CASSLTRPGPYEQYF
d_gene: TRBD1; len: 13; v_gene: TRBV14; j_gene: TRBJ1-2; CDR3aa: CASSHGRGHGYTF
d_gene: .; len: 15; v_gene: TRBV19; j_gene: TRBJ1-5; CDR3aa: CASREGLYSNQPQHF
d_gene: .; len: 11; v_gene: TRBV6-5; j_gene: TRBJ1-2; CDR3aa: CATGVAYGYTF
d_gene: .; len: 12; v_gene: TRBV6-6; j_gene: TRBJ2-3; CDR3aa: CASSLPGDTQYF
d_gene: .; len: 14; v_gene: TRBV27; j_gene: TRBJ1-2; CDR3aa: CASSSMGADPGYTF
d_gene: .; len: 15; v_gene: TRBV5-1; j_gene: TRBJ2-5; CDR3aa: CASTLISGYQETQYF
d_gene: TRBD1; len: 15; v_gene: TRBV11-2; j_gene: TRBJ2-7; CDR3aa: CASTSLGDRANEQYF
d_gene: .; len: 16; v_gene: TRBV21-1; j_gene: TRBJ1-5; CDR3aa: CASSNLPLHSNQPQHF
d_gene: TRBD1; len: 15; v_gene: TRBV6-5; j_gene: TRBJ1-2; CDR3aa: CASSYSVTGAYGYTF
d_gene: .; len: 13; v_gene: TRBV30; j_gene: TRBJ1-1; CDR3aa: CAWEGQKNTEAFF
d_gene: TRBD2; len: 17; v_gene: TRBV4-3; j_gene: TRBJ2-1; CDR3aa: CASSQEEVAGGPNEQFF
d_gene: .; len: 13; v_gene: TRBV27; j_gene: TRBJ1-1; CDR3aa: CASRIQGNTEAFF
d_gene: TRBD1; len: 11; v_gene: TRBV19; j_gene: TRBJ1-1; CDR3aa: CASKETGDPFF
d_gene: .; len: 14; v_gene: TRBV29-1; j_gene: TRBJ1-1; CDR3aa: CSVSTGPRGTEAFF
d_gene: .; len: 14; v_gene: TRBV30; j_gene: TRBJ1-5; CDR3aa: CAWSVRASNQPQHF
d_gene: .; len: 15; v_gene: TRBV5-1; j_gene: TRBJ1-2; CDR3aa: CASSSAAGMDYGYTF
d_gene: .; len: 16; v_gene: TRBV7-6; j_gene: TRBJ1-4; CDR3aa: CASSLIAGRLNEKLFF